The 25 T cell receptor beta chains below all came from one sample that was sequenced in a study of blood T cell repertoires in COVID-19. This table comes from immunoSEQ multiplex PCR, and its TCRdb copy is limited to in-frame clones, with some not included. The sample has roughly 250,000 clones, approximately 91% seen once. The sample was PBMCs or T cells enriched from blood (not recorded which). The receptor source for this set is a woman aged 40 to 49 with acute COVID-19.

DNA for the CDR3: TGTGCCAGCAGCATGGGGGCCGCCGAGTACTTC. Amino acid sequence: CASSMGAAEYF. The rearrangement joins TRBV6-2 or TRBV6-3 to TRBJ2-7; a possible D gene is TRBD1 (6 bases). The CDR3 has 11 amino acids. Trimming left V 6 bases short and J 11 bases short, with 14 bases between. Germline V lookup: CDR1 MNHEY, CDR2 SVGEGT.

The chain is built from TRBV29-1 and TRBJ1-5; TRBD1 might be the D (6 bases). CDR1 and CDR2 (germline): SQVTM, ANQGSEA. V shed 4 bases and J shed 7 bases, with 17 bases lying between them. CDR3 length: 14 amino acids. CDR3 sequence reads: CSVVQGSPGQPQHF. Here the CDR3 DNA reads TGCAGCGTTGTGCAGGGGTCACCAGGGCAGCCCCAGCATTTT.

The rearrangement uses TRBV27 and TRBJ2-6; TRBD1 is a possible D gene (6 bases). Trimming pared 6 bases from V and 1 base from J, leaving 13 bases between. Per germline, CDR1 MNHEY and CDR2 SMNVEV (reference sequence). The CDR3 has 16 amino acids. CDR3 residues: CASSSVTGSGANVLTF. The CDR3 DNA reads TGTGCCAGCAGCTCCGTCACAGGGTCTGGGGCCAACGTCCTGACTTTC.

Concerning this clone itself: Different DNA sequences within this sample yield the same CDR3. The genes are TRBV5-1 and TRBJ1-1, with D perhaps matching TRBD1 (5 bases). Deletions cut 0 bases from V and 0 bases from J, with 9 bases between. Per germline, CDR1 SGHRS and CDR2 YFSETQ. This CDR3 is 15 amino acids long. CDR3 sequence (DNA): TGCGCCAGCAGCTTGGTTCCAGGGATGAACACTGAAGCTTTCTTT. It encodes CASSLVPGMNTEAFF.

The rearrangement uses TRBV2 and TRBJ1-5; maybe TRBD1 (6 bases). The V end lost 6 bases, the J end lost 6 bases, and 15 bases lay between the germline ends. Germline-derived CDR1 and CDR2 are SNHLY and FYNNEI. CDR3 length: 14 amino acids. Written as DNA, the CDR3 is TGTGCCAGCAGCGAACAGGGTTTTGGTCAGCCCCAGCATTTT. Protein product: CASSEQGFGQPQHF.

The CDR3 here is CASRHGGIRYF. Written as DNA, the CDR3 is TGTGCCAGCAGACACGGGGGGATACGGTACTTC. The chain uses TRBV7-9 and TRBJ2-5; 7 nucleotides align to TRBD2. This CDR3 has 11 residues. V dropped 6 bases and J dropped 13; count of bases not matched to a gene: 8. Germline values: CDR1 SEHNR, CDR2 FQNEAQ (reference sequence).

The chain has TRBV2 and TRBJ2-7; a weak D match, TRBD2 (5 bases). There are 11 residues in the CDR3. CDR1 SNHLY and CDR2 FYNNEI come from the germline V gene. V was cut by 9 bases and J by 5 bases, with 11 bases left in between. This CDR3 is CASSQLDEQYF. The CDR3 DNA sequence: TGTGCCAGTTCCCAACTAGACGAGCAGTACTTC.

The chain couples TRBV15 to TRBJ2-5; 7 bases are shared with TRBD2. Germline-derived CDR1 and CDR2 are LNHNV and YYDKDF (reference sequence). With 1 base clipped from V and 4 bases from J, the junction kept 6 bases outside the gene matches. The CDR3 extends over 15 amino acids. CDR3 in DNA: TGTGCCACCAGCAGAGGAGCGGGAACTGGAGAGACCCAGTACTTC. The encoded protein is CATSRGAGTGETQYF. Based on the CDR3 plus reference TRBV15 and TRBJ2-5, the full variable domain is DAMVIQNPRYQVTQFGKPVTLSCSQTLNHNVMYWYQQKSSQAPKLLFHYYDKDFNNEADTPDNFQSRRPNTSFCFLDIRSPGLGDTAMYLCATSRGAGTGETQYFGPGTRLLVL.

This chain links TRBV2 with TRBJ1-2; D is possibly TRBD1 (5 bases). From germline, CDR1 is SNHLY and CDR2 FYNNEI. The V end was cut by 3 bases, the J end by 7 bases, with 15 bases between. The CDR3 has 14 amino acids. The DNA of the CDR3 is TGTGCCAGCAGTGATTTTTCAGGGATGGGTGGCTACACCTTC. Its translation: CASSDFSGMGGYTF.

CDR3 sequence (DNA): TGTGCCAGCAGTGACGGACTAGCGGCTAACCAAGAGACCCAGTACTTC. This codes for CASSDGLAANQETQYF. This chain uses TRBV6-2 or TRBV6-3 with TRBJ2-5; the match to TRBD2 covers 10 bases. CDR3 length equals 16 residues. Per germline, CDR1 MNHEY and CDR2 SVGEGT. The junction had 6 bases not matched to a gene; V was cut back by 5 bases and J by 0 bases.

This rearrangement joins TRBV19 to TRBJ1-2; 10 bases line up with TRBD1. Germline CDR1 is LNHDA and CDR2 is SQIVND (reference sequence). The CDR3 is made up of 18 amino acids. With 5 bases clipped from V and 4 bases from J, the junction kept 16 bases outside the gene matches. The CDR3 protein is CASSFLGTGVKGSYGYTF. For the CDR3, the DNA is TGTGCCAGTAGTTTCCTCGGGACAGGGGTTAAAGGTAGCTATGGCTACACCTTC.

The chain joins TRBV3-1 (or the pseudogene TRBV3-2) to TRBJ2-1; TRBD2 agrees at 9 bases. V was clipped by 4 bases and J by 4 bases; unmatched bases: 8. CDR1 and CDR2 from the germline V gene are LGHDT and YNNKEL (reference sequence). This CDR3 region has 16 residues. The CDR3 region has the DNA TGTGCCAGCAGCCCTTTTGAAGGACTAGCGTACAATGAGCAGTTCTTC. Translating it yields CASSPFEGLAYNEQFF.

This rearrangement joins TRBV2 to TRBJ1-4, with 8 bases lining up with TRBD1. The CDR3 extends over 19 amino acids. Germline V lookup: CDR1 SNHLY, CDR2 FYNNEI. V lost 6 bases and J lost 0; bases outside the gene matches: 15. CDR3 amino acids: CASSLAPDRALSTNEKLFF. The DNA for the CDR3 is TGTGCCAGCAGCCTTGCCCCGGACAGGGCGCTTTCAACTAATGAAAAACTGTTTTTT. The full variable domain, its missing parts supplied by reference TRBV2 and TRBJ1-4, is EPEVTQTPSHQVTQMGQEVILRCVPISNHLYFYWYRQILGQKVEFLVSFYNNEISEKSEIFDDQFSVERPDGSNFTLKIRSTKLEDSAMYFCASSLAPDRALSTNEKLFFGSGTQLSVL.

The rearrangement joins TRBV2 to TRBJ2-4; 7 positions match TRBD1. Germline values: CDR1 SNHLY, CDR2 FYNNEI. The CDR3 is 15 amino acids. The trim removed 6 bases at V and 6 bases at J, leaving 11 bases unmatched. This chain's CDR3 is CASRPTTGSGNIQYF. CDR3 DNA sequence: TGTGCCAGCAGGCCAACGACAGGGTCGGGAAACATTCAGTACTTC.

The V and J genes are TRBV7-9 and TRBJ2-7; 8 bases map to TRBD2. J gave up 7 bases and V 5 bases, and 13 bases lay outside the gene matches. CDR3 length: 15 residues. CDR1 and CDR2 from the germline V gene are SEHNR and FQNEAQ (reference sequence). The CDR3 sequence: CASSPRREGQKEQYF. CDR3 bases: TGTGCCAGCAGCCCCCGCCGGGAGGGTCAGAAGGAGCAGTACTTC.

This chain uses TRBV5-1 with TRBJ2-7; possible D gene TRBD2, 7 bases. Germline V lookup: CDR1 SGHRS, CDR2 YFSETQ. Trimming took off 5 bases at V and 5 bases at J, with 20 bases between the two ends. CDR3 length equals 15 residues. The CDR3 region is CASSQTRGGNNEQYF. For the CDR3, the DNA is TGCGCCAGCAGTCAAACGAGGGGGGGAAATAACGAGCAGTACTTC.

V gene TRBV30 combines with J gene TRBJ1-1; 8 positions match TRBD1. Trimming cost V 4 bases and J 13 bases; bases outside gene matches: 17. From germline, CDR1 is GTSNPN and CDR2 SVGIG (reference sequence). The CDR3 extends over 14 amino acids. The CDR3 region is CAWKNRTGTGKCFF. CDR3 sequence (DNA): TGTGCCTGGAAAAACCGAACCGGGACAGGTAAATGTTTCTTT.

The V call is TRBV15, the J call TRBJ2-2; 11 bases agree with TRBD1. The CDR3 sequence is 17 residues long. Germline CDR1 is LNHNV and CDR2 is YYDKDF (reference sequence). V dropped 5 bases and J dropped 9; count of bases not matched to a gene: 14. The CDR3 here is CATSGSRDRGVRRELFF. DNA of the CDR3: TGTGCCACCAGCGGCTCTCGGGACAGGGGGGTACGCAGGGAGCTGTTTTTT.

This clone has a single count. This chain joins TRBV5-1 and TRBJ2-3, with TRBD2 matching 8 bases. V dropped 0 bases and J dropped 4; count of bases not matched to a gene: 1. The CDR3 covers 14 residues. Germline V CDR1 and CDR2: SGHRS, YFSETQ. The CDR3: CASSLGGGSDTQYF. CDR3 nucleotides: TGCGCCAGCAGCTTGGGCGGGGGGTCAGATACGCAGTATTTT.

The rearrangement links TRBV5-1 to TRBJ1-5; D gene ambiguous. Per germline, CDR1 SGHRS and CDR2 YFSETQ. Trimming pared 0 bases from V and 4 bases from J, leaving 5 bases between. This CDR3 contains 13 residues. The CDR3 here is CASSLDGNQPQHF. Here the CDR3 DNA reads TGCGCCAGCAGCTTGGACGGGAATCAGCCCCAGCATTTT.

The genes are TRBV28 and TRBJ1-5; TRBD1 aligns across 7 bases. V trimming: 4 bases; J trimming: 3 bases; junction bases outside the gene matches: 9. The CDR3 length is 16 residues. Germline loops: CDR1 MDHEN, CDR2 SYDVKM. The CDR3 sequence: CASSWFGTVNNQPQHF. CDR3 sequence (DNA): TGTGCCAGCAGTTGGTTCGGGACAGTCAACAATCAGCCCCAGCATTTT.

The chain employs TRBV6-4 and TRBJ1-5, with D perhaps TRBD1 (5 bases). Trimming stripped 0 bases from V and 6 bases from J, with 18 bases between. Germline CDR1 MRHNA, CDR2 SNTAGT. The CDR3 loop spans 17 amino acids. As DNA, the CDR3 is TGTGCCAGCAGTGACTCGAGGTGGGAGGGGAGGGGTCAGCCCCAGCATTTT. The encoded protein is CASSDSRWEGRGQPQHF.

The chain is built from TRBV12-3 or TRBV12-4 and TRBJ1-3, with unresolved D. The CDR3 consists of 12 residues. Trimming removed 3 bases from V and 4 bases from J, with 4 bases in between. The CDR3 region is CASSFRGNTIYF. CDR3 coding DNA: TGTGCCAGCAGTTTCAGGGGAAACACCATATATTTT.

This clone was counted once. The chain recombines TRBV28 with TRBJ1-5; TRBD1 agrees at 9 bases. The germline V gene encodes CDR1 MDHEN and CDR2 SYDVKM. This CDR3 has 15 amino acids. Trimming at V came to 4 bases and at J to 5 bases, leaving 6 bases not matched to a gene. The CDR3 sequence: CASSSSGQGDQPQHF. The CDR3 bases are TGTGCCAGCAGTTCCTCGGGACAGGGAGATCAGCCCCAGCATTTT.

The chain links TRBV24-1 to TRBJ1-5; no firm D call. The CDR3 length is 15 residues. Per germline, CDR1 KGHDR and CDR2 SFDVKD. Trimming took off 3 bases at V and 2 bases at J, with 10 bases between the two ends. CDR3 in amino acids: CATSDAAGGNQPQHF. The CDR3, as DNA: TGTGCCACCAGTGATGCGGCGGGAGGCAATCAGCCCCAGCATTTT.